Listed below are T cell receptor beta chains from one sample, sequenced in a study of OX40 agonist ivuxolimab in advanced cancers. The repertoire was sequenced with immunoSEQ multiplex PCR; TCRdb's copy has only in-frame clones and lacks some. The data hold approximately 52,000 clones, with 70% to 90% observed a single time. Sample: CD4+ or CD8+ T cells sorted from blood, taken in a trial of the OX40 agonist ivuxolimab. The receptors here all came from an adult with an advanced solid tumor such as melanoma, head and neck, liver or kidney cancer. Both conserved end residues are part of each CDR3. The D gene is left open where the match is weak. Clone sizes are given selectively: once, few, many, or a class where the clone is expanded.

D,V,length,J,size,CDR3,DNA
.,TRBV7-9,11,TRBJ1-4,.,CASSLNEKLFF,TGTGCCAGCAGCTTAAATGAAAAACTGTTTTTT
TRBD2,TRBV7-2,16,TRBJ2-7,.,CASSLIAGAGTHEQYF,TGTGCCAGCAGCTTAATAGCGGGAGCCGGGACCCACGAGCAGTACTTC
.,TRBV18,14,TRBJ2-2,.,CASSPGRSTGELFF,TGTGCCAGCTCACCAGGGCGGAGCACCGGGGAGCTGTTTTTT
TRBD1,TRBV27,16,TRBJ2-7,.,CASSDLGTGLGHEQYF,TGTGCCAGCAGTGACCTGGGGACAGGTCTAGGCCACGAGCAGTACTTC
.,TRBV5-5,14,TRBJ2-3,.,CASSTGTNTDTQYF,TGTGCCAGCAGTACAGGGACGAACACAGATACGCAGTATTTT
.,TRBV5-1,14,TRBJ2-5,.,CASSSPPALRTQYF,TGCGCCAGCAGCTCCCCCCCCGCACTACGGACCCAGTACTTC
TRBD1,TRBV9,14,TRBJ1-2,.,CASSSEDRGYGYTF,TGTGCCAGCAGCTCCGAGGACAGGGGCTATGGCTACACCTTC
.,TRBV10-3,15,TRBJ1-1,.,CAIRDQKYGTTEAFF,TGTGCCATCAGGGACCAAAAGTATGGGACCACTGAAGCTTTCTTT
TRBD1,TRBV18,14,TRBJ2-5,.,CASSPLTGEETQYF,TGTGCCAGCTCACCACTTACAGGGGAAGAGACCCAGTACTTC
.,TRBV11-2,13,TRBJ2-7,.,CASSLSDLSEQYF,TGTGCCAGCAGCCTTTCGGACCTCAGCGAGCAGTACTTC
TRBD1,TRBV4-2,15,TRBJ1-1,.,CASSPARGGAPEAFF,TGTGCCAGCAGCCCAGCGCGAGGGGGCGCGCCTGAAGCCTTCTTT
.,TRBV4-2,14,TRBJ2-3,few,CASSRLMSTDTQYF,TGTGCCAGCAGCCGGCTCATGAGCACAGATACGCAGTATTTT
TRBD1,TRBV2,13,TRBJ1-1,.,CASRGQENTEAFF,TGTGCCAGCAGGGGACAGGAGAACACTGAAGCTTTCTTT
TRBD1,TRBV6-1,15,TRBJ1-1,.,CASKTPGQGNTEAFF,TGTGCCAGCAAAACGCCGGGACAGGGGAACACTGAAGCTTTCTTT
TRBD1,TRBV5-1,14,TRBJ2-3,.,CASSPDRDTDTQYF,TGCGCCAGCAGCCCTGACAGGGACACAGATACGCAGTATTTT
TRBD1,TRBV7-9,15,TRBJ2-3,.,CASSLGQGDADTQYF,TGTGCCAGCAGCTTGGGGCAGGGGGACGCAGATACGCAGTATTTT
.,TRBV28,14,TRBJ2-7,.,CASSPLGGAHEQYF,TGTGCCAGCAGCCCCCTGGGGGGGGCCCACGAGCAGTACTTC